The 29 T cell receptor beta chains given below trace back to one sample, sequenced in a study of cytotoxic CD8 clonotypes in ibrutinib-treated CLL. Sequencing was performed with immunoSEQ multiplex PCR; in TCRdb, only in-frame clones are kept and a portion is missing. The sample has tens of thousands of clones; 55% to 75% are singletons. Sample: PBMCs, taken after 24 months of ibrutinib treatment. All receptors derive from a human donor with chronic lymphocytic leukemia.

The chain couples TRBV4-1 to TRBJ1-2; D remains unclear. V dropped 5 bases and J dropped 1 base, with 14 bases sitting between them. This CDR3 contains 15 residues. CDR1 and CDR2 (germline): MGHRA, YSYEKL. The CDR3: CASSSASGFNYGYTF. The CDR3 coding sequence is TGCGCCAGCAGCTCTGCGTCGGGGTTTAACTATGGCTACACCTTC.

This clone was counted only a few times. V is TRBV5-1 and J is TRBJ2-7, with 8 bases lining up with TRBD1. The J segment lost 4 bases and the V segment lost 0 bases, leaving 3 bases of the junction unmatched. The CDR3 spans 14 residues. Germline CDR1 reads SGHRS; CDR2 reads YFSETQ. This chain's CDR3 is CASSLGQGAYEQYF. CDR3 coding DNA: TGCGCCAGCAGCTTGGGGCAGGGGGCTTACGAGCAGTACTTC.

The chain combines TRBV28 with TRBJ2-7; D gene ambiguous. Germline CDR1 and CDR2: MDHEN and SYDVKM. V lost 1 base, J lost 5 bases, and 9 bases lay in between. The CDR3 sequence is 13 residues long. CDR3 amino acids: CASSLYRSDEQYF. In DNA form, the CDR3 reads TGTGCCAGCAGTTTATACCGAAGCGACGAGCAGTACTTC. Variable domain in full (rest from reference TRBV28 and TRBJ2-7): DVKVTQSSRYLVKRTGEKVFLECVQDMDHENMFWYRQDPGLGLRLIYFSYDVKMKEKGDIPEGYSVSREKKERFSLILESASTNQTSMYLCASSLYRSDEQYFGPGTRLTVT.

This chain uses TRBV6-4 with TRBJ2-2, with D perhaps TRBD2 (5 bases). The V and J ends lost 0 bases and 6 bases respectively, with 5 bases between them. In germline, CDR1 is MRHNA, CDR2 SNTAGT. The CDR3 sequence is 13 residues long. The DNA of the CDR3 is TGTGCCAGCAGTGACTCGAGGGCCGGGGAGCTGTTTTTT. Encoded protein: CASSDSRAGELFF.

J is TRBJ2-3 and V is TRBV30, with TRBD2 identical over 10 bases. The J segment lost 4 bases and the V segment lost 0 bases, leaving 7 bases of the junction unmatched. The CDR3 runs to 16 residues. Germline-derived CDR1 and CDR2 are GTSNPN and SVGIG (reference sequence). The CDR3 DNA reads TGTGCCTGGAGTGTATCAGCGGGGGGGGCCGCAGATACGCAGTATTTT. It translates to CAWSVSAGGAADTQYF.

The V and J genes are TRBV11-3 and TRBJ1-4; D is possibly TRBD1 (5 bases). Germline V gives CDR1 SGHNT, CDR2 YENEEA. Trimming took 10 bases from V and 0 from J, leaving 9 bases between them. The CDR3 length is 13 residues. The CDR3 nucleotides are TGTGCCACCCAGGGAGCAACTAATGAAAAACTGTTTTTT. Translation gives CATQGATNEKLFF.

This clone has a single count. The rearrangement uses TRBV7-9 and TRBJ1-1; 7 bases match TRBD1. CDR3 length equals 12 residues. V was pared by 6 bases and J by 8 bases, with 6 bases of the junction left unmatched. Germline values: CDR1 SEHNR, CDR2 FQNEAQ (reference sequence). DNA for the CDR3: TGTGCCAGCAGTAGACAGGGAAACGAAGCTTTCTTT. It is translated as CASSRQGNEAFF.

This clone came up once. This chain links TRBV21-1 with TRBJ2-5. TRBV21-1 is noted as a pseudogene. The CDR3 contains 9 residues. CDR3 in DNA: TGTGCCACCACAGAGACCCAGTACTTC. This gives the protein CATTETQYF.

The genes are TRBV27 and TRBJ1-1; unclear D gene. V was shortened by 5 bases and J by 4 bases, with 11 bases between the two germline ends. Germline V gives CDR1 MNHEY, CDR2 SMNVEV (reference sequence). This CDR3 region has 13 residues. The CDR3 reads CASSDSLSTEAFF. In nucleotides, the CDR3 is TGTGCCAGCAGTGACTCCCTGTCCACTGAAGCTTTCTTT.

The chain joins TRBV7-2 to TRBJ2-7; the D is unclear. V was cut by 5 bases and J by 3 bases, with 26 bases left in between. The CDR3 extends over 18 amino acids. CDR1 and CDR2 (germline): SGHTA, FQGNSA. DNA of the CDR3: TGTGCCAGCAGCAAACGGACGCGAAGAAAATCAACGGACTACGAGCAGTACTTC. Its translation: CASSKRTRRKSTDYEQYF.

The count of this clone is one. V usage is TRBV6-5 and J usage is TRBJ1-2; D is possibly TRBD1 (5 bases). Germline V gene sequence: CDR1 MNHEY, CDR2 SVGAGI. V dropped 6 bases and J dropped 4 bases, with 12 bases sitting between them. The CDR3 consists of 13 residues. The CDR3: CASRPGGGYGYTF. The DNA for the CDR3 is TGTGCCAGCAGACCTGGTGGGGGCTATGGCTACACCTTC.

The CDR3 region has the DNA TGTGCCAGCAGTTTCCGGGGGGCTGGTGGCTACACCTTC. This codes for CASSFRGAGGYTF. The genes are TRBV27 and TRBJ1-2; a possible D gene is TRBD1 (6 bases). The ends were cut back, 3 bases at V and 7 bases at J, with 12 bases in the middle. The CDR3 extends over 13 amino acids. CDR1 MNHEY and CDR2 SMNVEV come from the germline V gene (reference sequence).

The chain has TRBV18 and TRBJ2-4; no clear D. Germline V lookup: CDR1 KGHSH, CDR2 LQKENI. CDR3 length equals 14 residues. Trimming cost V 5 bases and J 2 bases, with 10 bases left between them. The CDR3 DNA reads TGTGCCAGCTCAGAACGTAGTCCCAAAAACATTCAGTACTTC. Amino acids: CASSERSPKNIQYF. The entire variable domain, with the rest obtained from reference TRBV18 and TRBJ2-4, is as follows: NAGVMQNPRHLVRRRGQEARLRCSPMKGHSHVYWYRQLPEEGLKFMVYLQKENIIDESGMPKERFSAEFPKEGPSILRIQQVVRGDSAAYFCASSERSPKNIQYFGAGTRLSVL.

CDR3 region: CASSPGTVATEAFF. Written as DNA, the CDR3 is TGTGCCAGCAGCCCCGGGACAGTGGCCACTGAAGCTTTCTTT. The V call is TRBV27, the J call TRBJ1-1; 7 positions match TRBD1. This CDR3 spans 14 amino acids. Germline loops: CDR1 MNHEY, CDR2 SMNVEV (reference sequence). Unmatched junction bases numbered 8, after V lost 6 bases and J lost 4 bases.

Concerning this clone itself: The junction departs from the called germline gene at one end, perhaps through a read error. The chain combines TRBV5-1 with TRBJ2-7, with unresolved D. The CDR3 extends over 14 amino acids. CDR1 SGHRS and CDR2 YFSETQ come from the germline V gene. CDR3 coding DNA: TGCGCCAGCAGGTTGGGAATACTTTCCTACGAGCAGTACTTC. Translation: CASRLGILSYEQYF.

Only a few counts were recorded for this clone. The CDR3 DNA reads TGCGCCAGCAGCTTGGATACGGCATATGGCTACACCTTC. Amino acid sequence: CASSLDTAYGYTF. The rearrangement links TRBV5-1 to TRBJ1-2; D ambiguous. This CDR3 region has 13 residues. From germline, CDR1 is SGHRS and CDR2 YFSETQ. Deletions cut 0 bases from V and 5 bases from J, with 8 bases between.

The chain uses TRBV27 and TRBJ2-3, with 16 bases aligning to TRBD2. Trimming at V came to 6 bases and at J to 5 bases, leaving 14 bases not matched to a gene. The CDR3 length is 19 residues. Germline assignment: CDR1 MNHEY and CDR2 SMNVEV (reference sequence). CDR3 residues: CASSSPGLAGGPEGDTQYF. CDR3 DNA sequence: TGTGCCAGCAGCTCCCCGGGACTAGCGGGGGGGCCTGAGGGAGATACGCAGTATTTT.

The chain links TRBV7-3 to TRBJ2-7, with D possibly being TRBD1 (5 bases). The ends were cut back, 2 bases at V and 0 bases at J, with 8 bases in the middle. The CDR3 length is 14 residues. CDR1 SGHTA and CDR2 FQGTGA come from the germline V gene. CDR3 region: CASSLSRDSYEQYF. CDR3 DNA: TGTGCCAGCAGCTTATCCAGGGACTCCTACGAGCAGTACTTC.

The chain links TRBV9 to TRBJ2-5; D is unclear. The J call is uncertain, as TRBJ2-7 better fits the DNA end. Germline assignment: CDR1 SGDLS and CDR2 YYNGEE. This CDR3 is 13 amino acids long. CDR3 nucleotides: TGTGCCAGCAGCGTAGCCCCCGCCTACGAGCAGTACTTC. Encoded protein: CASSVAPAYEQYF.

V is TRBV11-2 and J is TRBJ2-5; D is unresolved. Deletions cut 5 bases from V and 5 bases from J, with 6 bases between. The length of the CDR3 is 11 residues. Germline V gene sequence: CDR1 SGHAT, CDR2 FQNNGV. This chain's CDR3 is CASSPSETQYF. The CDR3 DNA sequence: TGTGCCAGCAGCCCGTCGGAGACCCAGTACTTC.

This chain joins TRBV27 and TRBJ2-6; perhaps TRBD1 as D (6 bases). The CDR3 is made up of 16 amino acids. Deletions cut 6 bases from V and 1 base from J, with 13 bases between. Germline V gene data show CDR1 as MNHEY and CDR2 as SMNVEV (reference sequence). CDR3 in amino acids: CASRSTGMSGANVLTF. The CDR3 DNA follows: TGTGCCAGCAGGAGTACAGGGATGTCTGGGGCCAACGTCCTGACTTTC.

V usage is TRBV4-1 and J usage is TRBJ2-7; D possibly corresponds to TRBD1 (6 bases). The ends were cut back, 3 bases at V and 6 bases at J, with 12 bases in the middle. Germline V gene lookup returns CDR1 MGHRA and CDR2 YSYEKL. There are 13 residues in the CDR3. Here the CDR3 DNA reads TGCGCCAGCAGCCACTTCGCAGGGGTCGAGCAGTACTTC. Its protein product is CASSHFAGVEQYF.

The genes are TRBV9 and TRBJ2-2, with unresolved D. Germline assignment: CDR1 SGDLS and CDR2 YYNGEE. CDR3 length: 14 residues. V was pared by 2 bases and J by 0 bases, with 5 bases between. CDR3 nucleotide sequence: TGTGCCAGCAGCGTGACAACGAACACCGGGGAGCTGTTTTTT. Translation: CASSVTTNTGELFF.

This clone was detected a few times. This rearrangement joins TRBV11-2 to TRBJ2-7; 10 bases are a match to TRBD2. In germline, CDR1 is SGHAT, CDR2 FQNNGV. This CDR3 comprises 15 residues. With V trimmed by 8 bases and J by 1 base, 8 bases remained unmatched. The CDR3 reads CASAPLAGASYEQYF. The CDR3, as DNA: TGTGCCAGCGCCCCCCTAGCGGGGGCGTCCTACGAGCAGTACTTC.

The table lists this clone with a count of one. This chain connects TRBV2 to TRBJ1-1, with 7 bases that match TRBD1. In germline, CDR1 is SNHLY, CDR2 FYNNEI. V lost 6 bases, J lost 1 base, and 8 bases stayed unmatched. This CDR3 has 15 residues. CDR3 amino acids: CASRRNRGANTEAFF. In DNA form, the CDR3 reads TGTGCCAGCAGACGCAACAGGGGCGCGAACACTGAAGCTTTCTTT.

The V call is TRBV11-2, the J call TRBJ2-1; D remains unclear. The CDR3 totals 13 residues. V dropped 7 bases and J dropped 0 bases, with 7 bases sitting between them. Looked up from germline, CDR1 is SGHAT and CDR2 is FQNNGV. The CDR3 DNA reads as TGTGCCAGCATGGCGGCCTCCTACAATGAGCAGTTCTTC. It is translated as CASMAASYNEQFF.

V is TRBV30 and J is TRBJ1-5, with D perhaps matching TRBD1 (6 bases). The germline CDR1 and CDR2 sequences are GTSNPN and SVGIG (reference sequence). The CDR3 loop spans 13 amino acids. The ends were cut back, 1 base at V and 5 bases at J, with 9 bases in the middle. The CDR3 DNA is TGTGCCTGGAGTGGGGCAGGGGATCAGCCCCAGCATTTT. This gives the protein CAWSGAGDQPQHF.

The gene calls are TRBV5-6 and TRBJ1-3; D unresolved. Germline V CDR1 and CDR2: SGHDT, YYEEEE. The CDR3 extends over 16 amino acids. The V and J ends lost 3 bases and 0 bases respectively, with 13 bases between them. The DNA for the CDR3 is TGTGCCAGCAGCTGGACCTATAGGTTCTCTGGAAACACCATATATTTT. Residues: CASSWTYRFSGNTIYF.

This chain connects TRBV7-2 to TRBJ1-4; TRBD1 aligns across 8 bases. The germline V gene encodes CDR1 SGHTA and CDR2 FQGNSA. CDR3 size: 15 residues. Unmatched junction bases numbered 5, after V lost 5 bases and J lost 3 bases. The CDR3 sequence is CASSTSQGANEKLFF. In DNA form, the CDR3 reads TGTGCCAGCAGCACCTCACAGGGGGCTAATGAAAAACTGTTTTTT.